These 7 T cell receptor beta chains were all obtained from the same sample, sequenced in a study of cytomegalovirus exposure and HLA in healthy donors. Primers: 60 Vbeta forward and 13 Jbeta reverse. TCRdb's copy holds only in-frame clones and misses some; the assay was immunoSEQ multiplex PCR. Of roughly 130,000 clones listed, roughly four fifths were seen once; the top ten hold almost 6%. The specimen sequenced was PBMCs. The receptors shown here come from a woman in her forties in good health and CMV-seropositive.

The CDR3 bases are TGTGCCAGCAGCTTTTCCGGAGGCTTACTAACCGGGGAGCTGTTTTTT. It specifies CASSFSGGLLTGELFF. The chain recombines TRBV7-6 with TRBJ2-2; TRBD2 is a possible D gene (5 bases). Trimming left V 3 bases short and J 5 bases short, with 16 bases between. Germline V gene lookup returns CDR1 SGHVS and CDR2 FNYEAQ. This CDR3 has 16 residues.

This rearrangement joins TRBV6-5 to TRBJ2-7; perhaps TRBD1 as D (6 bases). The ends were cut back, 5 bases at V and 4 bases at J, with 12 bases in the middle. The CDR3 spans 13 residues. Per the germline V gene, CDR1 is MNHEY and CDR2 is SVGAGI. DNA for the CDR3: TGTGCCAGCAGTGTGTCAGGGGCGTACGAGCAGTACTTC. This encodes CASSVSGAYEQYF.

V gene TRBV19 combines with J gene TRBJ2-1; D is perhaps TRBD1 (6 bases). CDR1 and CDR2 (germline): LNHDA, SQIVND (reference sequence). V was trimmed by 0 bases and J by 0 bases, leaving 9 bases between them. The CDR3 covers 16 residues. CDR3 region: CASSIDDRSSYNEQFF. As DNA, the CDR3 is TGTGCCAGTAGTATAGACGACAGGAGCTCCTACAATGAGCAGTTCTTC.

The chain is built from TRBV9 and TRBJ2-2, with a possible D match to TRBD2 (7 bases). This CDR3 has 15 residues. Germline CDR1 is SGDLS and CDR2 is YYNGEE. V shed 0 bases and J shed 5 bases, with 11 bases lying between them. CDR3 coding DNA: TGTGCCAGCAGCGTAGTCGGGGGGCCAACCGGGGAGCTGTTTTTT. Its translation: CASSVVGGPTGELFF.

The chain has TRBV5-4 and TRBJ2-1; 9 bases are a match to TRBD2. This CDR3 contains 15 residues. The germline gives CDR1 SGHNT, CDR2 YYREEE (reference sequence). Trimming removed 4 bases from V and 5 bases from J; junction bases left unmatched: 7. CDR3 sequence reads: CASSPGGLADNEQFF. The CDR3 nucleotides read TGTGCCAGCAGCCCGGGGGGACTAGCCGACAATGAGCAGTTCTTC.

V is TRBV15 and J is TRBJ1-4; 10 bases match TRBD1. Losses at the gene ends were 1 base for V and 7 bases for J; bases not matched to a gene: 3. Germline V CDR1 and CDR2: LNHNV, YYDKDF (reference sequence). This CDR3 comprises 15 residues. As DNA, the CDR3 is TGTGCCACCAGCAGAGCCGGGACAGGGGTTGAAAAACTGTTTTTT. This translates into CATSRAGTGVEKLFF.

The rearrangement links TRBV6-5 to TRBJ2-7; D ambiguous. V lost 3 bases and J lost 7, with 7 bases in between. In germline, CDR1 is MNHEY, CDR2 SVGAGI. This CDR3 has 11 amino acids. Here the CDR3 DNA reads TGTGCCAGCAGTTATCAGTCAGAGCAGTACTTC. As protein: CASSYQSEQYF.